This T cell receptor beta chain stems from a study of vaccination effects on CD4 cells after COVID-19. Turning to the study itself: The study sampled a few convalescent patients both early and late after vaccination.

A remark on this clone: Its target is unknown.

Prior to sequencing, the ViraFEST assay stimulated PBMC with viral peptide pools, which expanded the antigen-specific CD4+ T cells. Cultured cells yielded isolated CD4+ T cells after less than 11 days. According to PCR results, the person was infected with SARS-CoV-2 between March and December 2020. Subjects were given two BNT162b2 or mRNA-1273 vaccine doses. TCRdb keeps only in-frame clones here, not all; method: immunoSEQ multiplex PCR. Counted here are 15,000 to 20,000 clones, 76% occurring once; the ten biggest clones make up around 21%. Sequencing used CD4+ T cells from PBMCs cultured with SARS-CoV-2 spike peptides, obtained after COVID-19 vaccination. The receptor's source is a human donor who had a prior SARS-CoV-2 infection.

This chain's CDR3 is CASSSPGAIEQFF. The CDR3 DNA follows: TGCGCCAGCAGCTCGCCCGGGGCGATTGAGCAGTTCTTC. The rearrangement uses TRBV5-1 and TRBJ2-1; either TRBD1 or TRBD2 may fit D (5 bases each). CDR3 length equals 13 residues. Looked up from germline, CDR1 is SGHRS and CDR2 is YFSETQ. V gave up 3 bases and J gave up 9 bases, with 13 bases separating them.